This T cell receptor (beta chain) was profiled in a study of T cells expressing NK-cell markers. The study's findings and limits: Dominant NKG2C+ clonotypes accounted for 1.0-7.0% of CD8+ T cells in several donors. Expanded NKG2C+ T cell clones were not confirmed as HCMV-specific.

From its re-call of the 5' RACE reads, TCRdb lists each CDR3 protein once, without DNA. Its clone listing holds 150,000 or so distinct CDR3 sequences. On this clonotype: As yet, its antigen is unknown.

The CDR3 has 17 amino acids. Germline V gives CDR1 SGHAT, CDR2 FQNNGV. Sequenced: blood T cells: a sorted CD56 or NKG2C T cell subset, CD4+ or CD8+ T cells, or bulk PBMC T cells (not recorded which). The sequence derives from a woman between 45 and 60 years old in good health. The chain links TRBV11-2 to TRBJ2-3; TCRdb designates TRBD2, a call that cannot be tested without DNA. CDR3 sequence: CASSLADYLTHTDTQYF. The full variable domain, completed using reference TRBV11-2 and TRBJ2-3, is EAGVAQSPRYKIIEKRQSVAFWCNPISGHATLYWYQQILGQGPKLLIQFQNNGVVDDSQLPKDRFSAERLKGVDSTLKIQPAKLEDSAVYLCASSLADYLTHTDTQYFGPGTRLTVL.